These T cell receptor beta chains were read from a single sample in a study of PD-1 blockade in classical Hodgkin lymphoma. The data were produced by immunoSEQ multiplex PCR, yet TCRdb's version contains in-frame clones alone and is incomplete. The repertoire holds 29,000 or so clones, with about 76% as singletons. Source: peripheral blood mononuclear cells (PBMCs), taken before the second cycle of nivolumab. The receptors originated from a human donor with classical Hodgkin lymphoma. The CDR3 runs from the conserved cysteine through the conserved F or W. Each record gives: CDR3 DNA, CDR3 protein, V gene, J gene, D gene, clone size. A D gene is named only where the DNA matches it firmly. Size is omitted from some rows. Given values are once, few, many or a class for expanded clones.

TGTGCCAGCAGCCAGGACAGGGGGCGCCCTTACGAGCAGTACTTC	CASSQDRGRPYEQYF	TRBV11-2	TRBJ2-7	TRBD1	.
TGCGCCAGCAGCTTGGCCTTGAGTTCTGGGGCCAACGTCCTGACTTTC	CASSLALSSGANVLTF	TRBV5-1	TRBJ2-6	.	.
TGTGCCAGCAGTTACAGGGTGGCTAGCGGGGGAAGCTCCTACAATGAGCAGTTCTTC	CASSYRVASGGSSYNEQFF	TRBV2	TRBJ2-1	TRBD2	.
TGTGCCAGCAGCCCCGGGACAGGGGTTGGCTACACCTTC	CASSPGTGVGYTF	TRBV7-9	TRBJ1-2	TRBD1	.
TGTGCCTGGTTTCTGGGCCTGAACAACACTGAAGCTTTCTTT	CAWFLGLNNTEAFF	TRBV30	TRBJ1-1	.	once
TGTGCCAGCAGCCAAGATTCGCGTCCGGGACAGGTATTCTACGAGCAGTACTTC	CASSQDSRPGQVFYEQYF	TRBV4-2	TRBJ2-7	TRBD1	few
TGTGCCAGCAGCTTATCACCGGGGTTGAACACTGAAGCTTTCTTT	CASSLSPGLNTEAFF	TRBV7-6	TRBJ1-1	.	few
TGTGCCTGGAACCAAAACAGTTTCACTGAAGCTTTCTTT	CAWNQNSFTEAFF	TRBV30	TRBJ1-1	.	.
TGTGCCAGCAGAACCGACGGGACGCCTAATGAAAAACTGTTTTTT	CASRTDGTPNEKLFF	TRBV27	TRBJ1-4	.	.
TGTGCCTGGAGTGTAGGCTCTGGGGCCAACGTCCTGACTTTC	CAWSVGSGANVLTF	TRBV30	TRBJ2-6	.	.
TGTGCCTGGGACAGGGGTACCTACGAGCAGTACTTC	CAWDRGTYEQYF	TRBV30	TRBJ2-7	TRBD1	medium-sized
TGTGCCAGCAGCCAGGGTACGGACTACACCTTC	CASSQGTDYTF	TRBV5-6	TRBJ1-2	.	.
TGTGCCAGCAGCTTGGGGATTGGGGGATTGGCTAATGAAAAACTGTTTTTT	CASSLGIGGLANEKLFF	TRBV5-6	TRBJ1-4	.	.
TGTGCCAGTAGTATAACCGGGGCCTATAATGAAAAACTGTTTTTT	CASSITGAYNEKLFF	TRBV19	TRBJ1-4	.	.
TGTGCCAGCAGCTGGGTCAGAAACACAGATACGCAGTATTTT	CASSWVRNTDTQYF	TRBV5-4	TRBJ2-3	.	.
TGTGCCAGCAGCGTCGGGGGGTCCAATGAGCAGTTCTTC	CASSVGGSNEQFF	TRBV5-6	TRBJ2-1	TRBD2	.
TGTGCCAGCAAAAAGGGGTATGAGGATCAGCCCCAGCATTTT	CASKKGYEDQPQHF	TRBV6-1	TRBJ1-5	.	.
TGTGCCTGGAGTGTCCATACCGGGACAGCAAACACCCCCCTCCACTTT	CAWSVHTGTANTPLHF	TRBV30	TRBJ1-6	TRBD1	.
TGTGCCAGCAGCTTAGCGGGGACGGAGAGCTATGGCTACACCTTC	CASSLAGTESYGYTF	TRBV7-2	TRBJ1-2	.	.
TGTGCCAGTAGTATCACAGGACTCAGCTCCTACAATGAGCAGTTCTTC	CASSITGLSSYNEQFF	TRBV19	TRBJ2-1	.	.
TGTGCCAGCGGGACAAATAGCAATCAGCCCCAGCATTTT	CASGTNSNQPQHF	TRBV27	TRBJ1-5	.	.
TGTGCCAGCAGCCCAGGGATTAGCGGGGGATACAATGAGCAGTTCTTC	CASSPGISGGYNEQFF	TRBV5-4	TRBJ2-1	TRBD2	.
TGTGCCAGCAGTCCCTCAGGGGAGGGAGAGCAGTACTTC	CASSPSGEGEQYF	TRBV6-5	TRBJ2-7	.	.
TGTGCCTGCCCCCGACTCGGGCCATCGAGGAGCTCCTATAATTCACCCCTCCACTTT	CACPRLGPSRSSYNSPLHF	TRBV30	TRBJ1-6	.	.
TGTGCCAGCAGTTCCCTTGGGAGGAACGGCGGGGAGCTGTTTTTT	CASSSLGRNGGELFF	TRBV28	TRBJ2-2	.	.
TGTGCCAGCAGCGGGACAGTCTCCTACAATGAGCAGTTCTTC	CASSGTVSYNEQFF	TRBV5-6	TRBJ2-1	TRBD1	few
TGTGCCAGCTCACCGGGATTTACGGGACTCCCAAACACTGAAGCTTTCTTT	CASSPGFTGLPNTEAFF	TRBV18	TRBJ1-1	.	.
TGTGCCAGCAGTTATTACAGGATTTCCTACGAGCAGTACTTC	CASSYYRISYEQYF	TRBV6-1	TRBJ2-7	.	few
TGTGCCAGCAGTTTAGACAGGAAAGCAACCTACGAGCAGTACTTC	CASSLDRKATYEQYF	TRBV27	TRBJ2-7	.	.
TGTGCCAGCAGCGTCCGACAGACAGATACGCAGTATTTT	CASSVRQTDTQYF	TRBV9	TRBJ2-3	.	few
TGTGCCTGGAGTTGGACGGGGGTCTGGACAGATACGCAGTATTTT	CAWSWTGVWTDTQYF	TRBV30	TRBJ2-3	.	.
TGTGCCAGCAGTGAGGGGGGTACCTCCTACGAGCAGTACTTC	CASSEGGTSYEQYF	TRBV27	TRBJ2-7	.	.
TGTGCCAGCAGTGAAGGATTGGGATATAGCAATCAGCCCCAGCATTTT	CASSEGLGYSNQPQHF	TRBV6-1	TRBJ1-5	.	.
TGTGCCATAGCGAGCGGGGGATACAATGAGCAGTTCTTC	CAIASGGYNEQFF	TRBV10-3	TRBJ2-1	TRBD2	.
TGTGCCAGCAGTTTCCAGGGGGGCACCGGGGAGCTGTTTTTT	CASSFQGGTGELFF	TRBV7-4	TRBJ2-2	.	.
TGCGCCAGCAGCTTGGGCCAGGGGCTGAACACTGAAGCTTTCTTT	CASSLGQGLNTEAFF	TRBV5-1	TRBJ1-1	.	.
TGTGCCAGTAGTATTGGGACAGCGAGCTCCTATAATTCACCCCTCCACTTT	CASSIGTASSYNSPLHF	TRBV19	TRBJ1-6	TRBD1	.
TGTGCCAGCAGCTCCCTATTCTACGGGATCCTAAATGAGACCCAGTACTTC	CASSSLFYGILNETQYF	TRBV5-4	TRBJ2-5	.	.
TGTGCCAGCAGCCCTACGGACAGGTTAGCCTACGAGCAGTACTTC	CASSPTDRLAYEQYF	TRBV7-9	TRBJ2-7	TRBD1	.
TGTGCCAGCAGTGAATGGGTCAGCAATCAGCCCCAGCATTTT	CASSEWVSNQPQHF	TRBV2	TRBJ1-5	.	few
TGTGCCAGCTACTATGGACGGATGAACACTGAAGCTTTCTTT	CASYYGRMNTEAFF	TRBV2	TRBJ1-1	.	.
TGTGCCTGGAGTTGGGGTGCACAAGAGACCCAGTACTTC	CAWSWGAQETQYF	TRBV30	TRBJ2-5	.	once
TGTGCCAGCAGTTTAAGAACAGGCTTGGACACTGAAGCTTTCTTT	CASSLRTGLDTEAFF	TRBV28	TRBJ1-1	.	.
TGTGCCAGTAGACAATCAGAAATGAACACTGAAGCTTTCTTT	CASRQSEMNTEAFF	TRBV19	TRBJ1-1	.	.
TGTGCCAGCAGCATAAACAGGGGGCAGGGCGGGGAGCTGTTTTTT	CASSINRGQGGELFF	TRBV11-2	TRBJ2-2	TRBD1	.
TGTGCCAGCAGCCCCTACAGAATCTCTGGAAACACCATATATTTT	CASSPYRISGNTIYF	TRBV6-6	TRBJ1-3	.	.
TGCAGCGTCGTACCTAATGTGGGCACTGAAGCTTTCTTT	CSVVPNVGTEAFF	TRBV29-1	TRBJ1-1	.	.
TGTGCCAGCAGTCCGACAGGGGTGGGGACTGAAGCTTTCTTT	CASSPTGVGTEAFF	TRBV7-9	TRBJ1-1	TRBD1	.
TGTGCCAGCAGTTTTCGAACCAGCTCTGGAAACACCATATATTTT	CASSFRTSSGNTIYF	TRBV28	TRBJ1-3	.	.
TGTGCCAGCAGCTTAGGAGGGAGTGGTGGCTACACCTTC	CASSLGGSGGYTF	TRBV7-9	TRBJ1-2	.	once
TGTGCCAGCAACAGGGCTGCACCCCTCCACTTT	CASNRAAPLHF	TRBV6-5	TRBJ1-6	.	few
TGTGCCAGCAGGGCGGGACAGGCAGTCGGAAACACCATATATTTT	CASRAGQAVGNTIYF	TRBV2	TRBJ1-3	TRBD1	.
TGTGCCAGCAGTCGGGGGACAGGGAGCTCCTACGAGCAGTACTTC	CASSRGTGSSYEQYF	TRBV27	TRBJ2-7	TRBD1	.
TGCGCCAGCAGCCAGGGAAACCGGGACAGGGGGCGTGAGCAGTTCTTC	CASSQGNRDRGREQFF	TRBV4-1	TRBJ2-1	TRBD1	.
TGCGCCAGCAGCCCCTCCCATGGGACTAGCGAGCCGGTGGGGGAGACCCAGTACTTC	CASSPSHGTSEPVGETQYF	TRBV4-3	TRBJ2-5	TRBD2	.
TGTGCCTTGGGACTAGAGGAACTCTACGAGCAGTACTTC	CALGLEELYEQYF	TRBV30	TRBJ2-7	TRBD2	.
TGTGCCAGCAGCCCTTATAGGGGGTGGGATGGCTACACCTTC	CASSPYRGWDGYTF	TRBV13	TRBJ1-2	.	.
TGTGCCAGCAGTTACTCGGGGCAGGGGATCCACGAGCAGTACTTC	CASSYSGQGIHEQYF	TRBV6-6	TRBJ2-7	.	.